This TCR beta chain was obtained from a study of blood T cell repertoires in COVID-19. On the study more broadly: Material from acute and convalescent COVID-19 was sourced from the United States, Italy and Spain. From T cells, B-cell-depleted T cells, or PBMCs came the material, which was cDNA or gDNA.

Germline V gives CDR1 MNHNS, CDR2 SASEGT. Trimming cost V 0 bases and J 5 bases; bases outside gene matches: 11. CDR3 length: 17 residues. As originally analysed: Amplification of reference gene primers provided the estimated nucleated cell counts. Profiling relied on immunoSEQ multiplex PCR, and the TCRdb table lists in-frame clones only, not all of them. V, J and clone size were drawn from that table, and D and trimming were deduced from the DNA. The sample comprises under 300,000 clones, roughly 90% of which are singletons, and approximately 2% rests with the top ten. J is TRBJ1-2 and V is TRBV6-1; 8 nucleotides align to TRBD1. The receptor was isolated from a woman in her forties who had recovered from COVID-19. The material sequenced was peripheral blood. This chain's CDR3 is CASSEAWQGALGYGYTF. Here the CDR3 DNA reads TGTGCCAGCAGTGAAGCGTGGCAGGGGGCCTTGGGTTATGGCTACACCTTC.